The clone carrying this T cell receptor (beta chain) came up a few times. Its specificity is not known. The data are from a study of OX40 agonist ivuxolimab in advanced cancers. The germline V gene has CDR1 MNHEY and CDR2 SVGAGI. The V gene lost 1 base and the J gene lost 5 bases, with 11 bases spanning the gap. This CDR3 has 15 amino acids. Study-wide findings and caveats: CD8+ T cells (on average) carried more expanded clones than CD4+ T cells.

Measured with immunoSEQ multiplex PCR; TCRdb has only the in-frame clones, and not every one. The sample yields approximately 38,000 clones, 82% seen once. The sequences come from CD4+ or CD8+ T cells sorted from blood, collected in a trial of the OX40 agonist ivuxolimab. The TCR comes from an adult with an advanced solid tumor such as melanoma, head and neck, liver or kidney cancer. This chain links TRBV6-5 with TRBJ2-2, with a weak D call TRBD2 (5 bases). DNA of the CDR3: TGTGCCAGCAGTTACTACGACTCGGGAACCGGGGAGCTGTTTTTT. Amino acid sequence: CASSYYDSGTGELFF.